This TCR beta chain was sequenced during a study of OX40 agonist ivuxolimab in advanced cancers. Study in general: Across the patients, intravenous ivuxolimab was delivered every 2 weeks at 0.01 to 10 mg/kg. Prior anti-PD-1, anti-PD-L1 or anti-CTLA-4 therapy did not bar entry, and 40% to 45% had some. Study-wide results and limits: CD8+ T cells were the subset that, on average, had more expanded clones than CD4+.

With regard to this clone: Its specificity is unknown.

This CDR3 is 15 amino acids long. Trimming took off 0 bases at V and 2 bases at J, with 12 bases between the two ends. Germline V gene sequence: CDR1 SGDLS, CDR2 YYNGEE. The table came from immunoSEQ multiplex PCR; TCRdb's copy has only in-frame clones and leaves some out. Of around 110,000 clones listed, around 93% are singletons. Sequencing was performed on CD4+ or CD8+ T cells sorted from blood, taken in a trial of the OX40 agonist ivuxolimab. The chain uses TRBV9 and TRBJ2-7, with D maybe TRBD1 (6 bases). The receptor comes from an adult with an advanced solid tumor such as melanoma, head and neck, liver or kidney cancer. CDR3 residues: CASSVGQGIAYEQYF. CDR3 DNA: TGTGCCAGCAGCGTAGGGCAGGGGATAGCCTACGAGCAGTACTTC.